Each of the 4 T cell receptor beta chains below was sequenced from the same sample in a study of blood T cell repertoires in COVID-19. The method was immunoSEQ multiplex PCR; TCRdb's version includes in-frame clones alone and lacks a portion of them. The top ten hold around 4% of the sample, which has a few hundred thousand clones, about 88% seen once. Sequenced input: PBMCs or T cells enriched from blood (not recorded which). The receptors were sampled from a woman younger than 45 who had been exposed to COVID-19.

The V call is TRBV5-1, the J call TRBJ1-2, with 11 bases that match TRBD1. This CDR3 has 15 amino acids. The V and J ends lost 4 bases and 8 bases, in that order; junction bases with no gene match: 10. Germline CDR1 and CDR2: SGHRS and YFSETQ. The CDR3 DNA reads TGCGCCAGCAGCGGAAGGACAGGGGGCCAGGTCGGCTACACCTTC. It encodes CASSGRTGGQVGYTF. The whole variable domain, filled in from reference TRBV5-1 and TRBJ1-2, reads KAGVTQTPRYLIKTRGQQVTLSCSPISGHRSVSWYQQTPGQGLQFLFEYFSETQRNKGNFPGRFSGRQFSNSRSEMNVSTLELGDSALYLCASSGRTGGQVGYTFGSGTRLTVV.

V and J are TRBV6-4 and TRBJ1-3; D unclear. Germline lookup yields CDR1 MRHNA and CDR2 SNTAGT. V lost 10 bases and J 8 bases, leaving 21 bases between the germline ends. This CDR3 is built from 14 residues. Written as DNA, the CDR3 is TGTGCCACCCCGTCTGTACCGCTGGAGCACACCATATATTTT. Translation: CATPSVPLEHTIYF.

DNA for the CDR3: TGTGCCAGCAGTTTATTCCGGGACAGACATCAGCCCCAGCATTTT. Encoded protein: CASSLFRDRHQPQHF. This chain joins TRBV28 and TRBJ1-5; TRBD1 matches at 7 bases. With 1 base clipped from V and 5 bases from J, the junction kept 5 bases outside the gene matches. CDR1 MDHEN and CDR2 SYDVKM come from the germline V gene. The CDR3 has 15 amino acids.

The V and J genes are TRBV21-1 and TRBJ1-6. TRBV21-1 is a known pseudogene. The CDR3 contains 12 residues. CDR3 residues: CASIELNSPLHF. The CDR3 coding sequence is TGTGCCAGCATCGAACTAAATTCACCCCTCCACTTT.